The clone carrying this T cell receptor (beta chain) was picked up many times. Its cognate antigen is unknown. The data belong to a study of CD8 T cells in ankylosing spondylitis. Quantitative 5'-RACE with molecular barcodes produced the TCR beta libraries. TCRdb fed the 5' RACE reads into MiXCR, producing one record per CDR3 protein. The sample holds 650,000 to 800,000 distinct CDR3 sequences; around 20% are singletons and the top ten take approximately 18%. Study observations and caveats: Ankylosing spondylitis blood appeared to carry a characteristic TCR beta motif of roughly 8 highly homologous variants. Both synovial fluid and blood in reactive arthritis had previously been reported to carry some motif variants. Relatively scarce in peripheral blood, disease-linked clones were CD8+.

The source is a male donor with ankylosing spondylitis. The sequencing input was blood, either unsorted or a sorted T cell fraction (not recorded which).

CDR3 sequence (DNA): TGCGCCAGCAGCGCGGGGGACAGGGCCCGAAACCAAGAGACCCAGTACTTC. Its translation is CASSAGDRARNQETQYF. The chain is built from TRBV5-1 and TRBJ2-5, with 9 bases aligning to TRBD1. Germline V lookup: CDR1 SGHRS, CDR2 YFSETQ. Unmatched junction bases numbered 10, after V lost 4 bases and J lost 0 bases. The CDR3 runs 17 residues.